This T cell receptor beta chain derives from a study of shared clonotypes between healthy human individuals. This table comes from immunoSEQ multiplex PCR, and its TCRdb copy is limited to in-frame clones, with some not included. This repertoire shows about 580,000 clones, roughly 98% found once; its top ten account for approximately 0.3%. The CDR3 extends over 14 amino acids. Germline loops: CDR1 PRHDT, CDR2 FYEKMQ (reference sequence). Trimming shortened V by 5 bases and J by 3 bases, and 14 bases separated the two germline ends. Naive CD8 populations comprised CD45RO-negative cells positively selected for CCR7, excluding terminally differentiated effector memory CD45RA+ cells.

The sequence derives from a man aged 30 to 45 in good health. Sequenced sample: naive CD8+ T cells sorted from blood. The chain is built from TRBV13 and TRBJ2-7; either TRBD1 or TRBD2 may fit D (6 bases each). This CDR3 is CASSHEQGLYEQYF. The CDR3 region has the DNA TGTGCCAGCAGCCATGAACAGGGACTCTACGAGCAGTACTTC.